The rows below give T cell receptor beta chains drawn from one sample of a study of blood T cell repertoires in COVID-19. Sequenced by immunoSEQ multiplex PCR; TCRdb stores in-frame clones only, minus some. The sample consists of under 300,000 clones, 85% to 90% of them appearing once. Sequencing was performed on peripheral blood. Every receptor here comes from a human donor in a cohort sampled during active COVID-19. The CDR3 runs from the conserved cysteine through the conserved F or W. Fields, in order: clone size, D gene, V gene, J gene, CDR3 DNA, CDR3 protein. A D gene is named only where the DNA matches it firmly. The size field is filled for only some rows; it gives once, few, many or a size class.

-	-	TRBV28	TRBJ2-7	TGTGCCAGCAGTTTGTCAGGATTCTACTACGAGCAGTACTTC	CASSLSGFYYEQYF
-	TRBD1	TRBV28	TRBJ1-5	TGTGCCAGCAGTTACCAGGGGGCGAGTTATCAGCCCCAGCATTTT	CASSYQGASYQPQHF
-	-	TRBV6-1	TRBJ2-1	TGTGCCAGCAGTGACCTGAGCTCCTACAATGAGCAGTTCTTC	CASSDLSSYNEQFF
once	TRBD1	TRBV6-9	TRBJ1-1	TGTGCCAGCAGTCATGCGAAAAAGGGACAGGGGGACACTGAAGCTTTCTTT	CASSHAKKGQGDTEAFF
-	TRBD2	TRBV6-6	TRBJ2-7	TGTGCCAGCAGCGAAATACCTAGCGGGAGGGCCTACGAGCAGTACTTC	CASSEIPSGRAYEQYF
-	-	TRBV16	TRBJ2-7	TGTGCCAGCAAAGACTTCGGGACTTCCTACGAGCAGTACTTC	CASKDFGTSYEQYF
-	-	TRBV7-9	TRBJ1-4	TGTGCCAGCTCGGACAGAGGTGAAAAACTGTTTTTT	CASSDRGEKLFF
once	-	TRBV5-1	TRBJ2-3	TGCGCCAGCAGCTTAGACGGGAGAGGGGATACGCAGTATTTT	CASSLDGRGDTQYF
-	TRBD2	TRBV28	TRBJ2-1	TGTGCCAGCAGTACCGGGACTAGCGGGGTAGGGCAGCAGTTCTTC	CASSTGTSGVGQQFF
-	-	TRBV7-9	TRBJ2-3	TGTGCCAGCAGCGCCGGTGGGGGCGCAGATACGCAGTATTTT	CASSAGGGADTQYF
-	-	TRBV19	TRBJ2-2	TGTGCCGGGACAAATCCGAACACCGGGGAGCTGTTTTTT	CAGTNPNTGELFF
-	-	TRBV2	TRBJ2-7	TGTGCCAGCCTGGCCATGGTTGCGGGGTGGTTCTACGAGCAGTACTTC	CASLAMVAGWFYEQYF
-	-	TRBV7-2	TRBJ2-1	TGTGCCAGCAGCTTAGGCGGACTAACCTACAATGAGCAGTTCTTC	CASSLGGLTYNEQFF
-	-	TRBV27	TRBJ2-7	TGTGCCAGCAGTTTCTCCGGGGTACCCTACGAGCAGTACTTC	CASSFSGVPYEQYF
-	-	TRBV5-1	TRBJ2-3	TGCGCCAGCAGCTTGGGTGGGGCCGATACGCAGTATTTT	CASSLGGADTQYF
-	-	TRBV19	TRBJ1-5	TGTGCCAGTAGTATAACGCGGACAGCTTATAGCAATCAGCCCCAGCATTTT	CASSITRTAYSNQPQHF
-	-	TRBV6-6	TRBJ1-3	TGTGCCAGCAGTTCCGGGCAGGGGATCGCTGGAAACACCATATATTTT	CASSSGQGIAGNTIYF
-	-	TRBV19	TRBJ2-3	TGTGCCAGTCGAAAAACGGGACTTCTTCGGGATACGCAGTATTTT	CASRKTGLLRDTQYF
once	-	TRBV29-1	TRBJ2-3	TGCAGCACCTCGACAACTAGCACAGATACGCAGTATTTT	CSTSTTSTDTQYF
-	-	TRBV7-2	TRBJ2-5	TGTGCCAGCAGCTTAAGCGCCGGGACACAGACCCAGTACTTC	CASSLSAGTQTQYF
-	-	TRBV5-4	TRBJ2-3	TGTGCCAGCAGCTTGGCTGGCGGGGACACGCAGTATTTT	CASSLAGGDTQYF
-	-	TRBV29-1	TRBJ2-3	TGCAGCGACACAGGGGGACTAGCAACAGATACGCAGTATTTT	CSDTGGLATDTQYF
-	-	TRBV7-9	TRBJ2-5	TGTGCCAGCAGACTCAATGCCCGAGAGACCCAGTACTTC	CASRLNARETQYF
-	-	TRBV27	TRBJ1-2	TGTGCCAGCAGTCGGGACACTCGAACGGGCGGCTACACCTTC	CASSRDTRTGGYTF
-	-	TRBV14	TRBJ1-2	TGTGCCAGCAGCCAAGAAAGGACAGCTAAGTCTTTCTTC	CASSQERTAKSFF
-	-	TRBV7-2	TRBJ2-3	TGTGCCAGCAGCTTCGGGGCAGATACGCAGTATTTT	CASSFGADTQYF
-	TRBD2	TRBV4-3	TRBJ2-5	TGCGCCAGCAGCCAAGATTGGGGGGGATGGGAGACCCAGTACTTC	CASSQDWGGWETQYF
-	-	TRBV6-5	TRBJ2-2	TGTGCCAGCAGTATTGAAGGGGTTCGCGGGGAGCTGTTTTTT	CASSIEGVRGELFF
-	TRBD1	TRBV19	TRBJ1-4	TGTGCCAGTAGTCCTCGGACAGGGTTTAATGAAAAACTGTTTTTT	CASSPRTGFNEKLFF
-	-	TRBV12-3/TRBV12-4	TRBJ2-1	TGTGCCAGCAGTTTAGTGACACCCAATGAGCAGTTCTTC	CASSLVTPNEQFF
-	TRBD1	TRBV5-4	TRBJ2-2	TGTGCCAGCAGCTTACAGGGGTCTATCACCGGGGAGCTGTTTTTT	CASSLQGSITGELFF
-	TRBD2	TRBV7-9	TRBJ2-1	TGTGCCAGCAGCTTAACTAGCGGGAAGTACAATGAGCAGTTCTTC	CASSLTSGKYNEQFF
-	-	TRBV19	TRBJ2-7	TGTGCCACCTCAACGGGAATGCGGTACGAGCAGTACTTC	CATSTGMRYEQYF
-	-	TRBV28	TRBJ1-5	TGTGCCAGCCAGGGCCGTGCCAATCAGCCCCAGCATTTT	CASQGRANQPQHF
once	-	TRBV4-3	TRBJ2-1	TGCGCCAGCAGCCCCACCCGGGACACCTACAATGAGCAGTTCTTC	CASSPTRDTYNEQFF
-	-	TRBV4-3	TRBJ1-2	TGCGCCAGCAGCCACTCACTTGACTATGGCTACATCTTC	CASSHSLDYGYIF
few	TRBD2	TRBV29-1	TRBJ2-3	TGCAGCGTTGGGACTAGCGGAGCGGGGGATACGCAGTATTTT	CSVGTSGAGDTQYF